The TCR beta chain described here comes from a study of CD8 T cells in Susac syndrome. The TEMRA cells underwent FACS enrichment, while the CD8+ and CD4+ T cells underwent negative isolation. Random hexamers primed reverse transcription of about 0.45 to 1 ug RNA. TCR beta CDR3 was amplified by immunoSEQ covering 54 Vbeta and 13 Jbeta. TCRdb reprocessed the immunoSEQ multiplex PCR reads with MiXCR, giving one entry per CDR3 protein. Here the sample spans approximately 190,000 distinct CDR3 sequences, approximately 95% being singletons. The sequencing sample was made of CD8+ T cells from PBMCs. This clonotype was sampled from a human donor with Susac syndrome.

The CDR3 sequence is CASSVESRGAYNEQFF. The CDR3 DNA follows: TGTGCCAGCAGTGTCGAGAGCAGGGGGGCCTACAATGAGCAGTTCTTC. The chain joins TRBV2 to TRBJ2-1, with a weak D call TRBD1 (7 bases). CDR1 SNHLY and CDR2 FYNNEI come from the germline V gene. The CDR3 consists of 16 residues. V was trimmed by 4 bases and J by 2 bases, leaving 15 bases between them. Filled out from reference TRBV2 and TRBJ2-1, the complete variable domain reads EPEVTQTPSHQVTQMGQEVILRCVPISNHLYFYWYRQILGQKVEFLVSFYNNEISEKSEIFDDQFSVERPDGSNFTLKIRSTKLEDSAMYFCASSVESRGAYNEQFFGPGTRLTVL.